These T cell receptor beta chains were read from a single sample in a study of blood T cell repertoires in COVID-19. TCRdb's table, derived via immunoSEQ multiplex PCR, lists solely in-frame clones and lacks some. In the table there are about 94,000 clones, 80% to 85% of which are singletons. Input material: peripheral blood. These receptors originate from a man aged 60 to 69 with acute or convalescent COVID-19. Both conserved end residues are part of each CDR3. Fields, in order: clone size, J gene, D gene, V gene, CDR3 DNA, CDR3 protein. The D gene is left open where the match is weak. Only some rows state a clone size, as once, few, many or a class for expanded clones.

abundance: NA
j_gene: TRBJ2-3
d_gene: NA
v_gene: TRBV4-1
CDR3nt: TGCGCCAGCAGCCTTCAGGGGAGCACAGATACGCAGTATTTT
CDR3aa: CASSLQGSTDTQYF

abundance: NA
j_gene: TRBJ1-2
d_gene: NA
v_gene: TRBV7-2
CDR3nt: TGTGCCAGCAGCCCGGTAGGCGGATCCCTCTATGGCTACACCTTC
CDR3aa: CASSPVGGSLYGYTF

abundance: NA
j_gene: TRBJ2-2
d_gene: NA
v_gene: TRBV11-2
CDR3nt: TGTGCCAGCAGCCCCTACACCGGGGAGCTGTTTTTT
CDR3aa: CASSPYTGELFF

abundance: NA
j_gene: TRBJ1-2
d_gene: NA
v_gene: TRBV19
CDR3nt: TGTGCCAGTAGTATGTTGGCAGGTAGCTATGGCTACACCTTC
CDR3aa: CASSMLAGSYGYTF

abundance: NA
j_gene: TRBJ2-1
d_gene: NA
v_gene: TRBV11-2
CDR3nt: TGTGCCAGCAGCTTAGAAGTGAGGGCTTCCTTTACCTACAATGAGCAGTTCTTC
CDR3aa: CASSLEVRASFTYNEQFF

abundance: once
j_gene: TRBJ1-3
d_gene: NA
v_gene: TRBV12-3/TRBV12-4
CDR3nt: TGTGCCAGCAGAGCCAGAAACACCATATATTTT
CDR3aa: CASRARNTIYF

abundance: NA
j_gene: TRBJ2-5
d_gene: NA
v_gene: TRBV2
CDR3nt: TGTGCCAGCGGACACGGAGAGACCCAGTACTTC
CDR3aa: CASGHGETQYF

abundance: NA
j_gene: TRBJ2-5
d_gene: TRBD2
v_gene: TRBV18
CDR3nt: TGTGCCAGCTCACTGCTTTTAACTAGCGGGGGGGCCTCCCCCCAGGAGACCCAGTACTTC
CDR3aa: CASSLLLTSGGASPQETQYF

abundance: NA
j_gene: TRBJ1-6
d_gene: NA
v_gene: TRBV6-2/TRBV6-3
CDR3nt: TGTGCCAGCAGTTCACTGAATTCACCCCTCCACTTT
CDR3aa: CASSSLNSPLHF

abundance: NA
j_gene: TRBJ1-2
d_gene: NA
v_gene: TRBV19
CDR3nt: TGTGCCAGTAATTATAGAGGCCAGGGTGGCTATGGCTACACCTTC
CDR3aa: CASNYRGQGGYGYTF

abundance: once
j_gene: TRBJ1-1
d_gene: NA
v_gene: TRBV4-1
CDR3nt: TGCGCCAGCAGCCGGCGACACCGGGAGAACTTAGTAGCGGTCTCTGAAGCTTTCTTT
CDR3aa: CASSRRHRENLVAVSEAFF

abundance: NA
j_gene: TRBJ2-7
d_gene: NA
v_gene: TRBV6-2/TRBV6-3
CDR3nt: TGTGCCAGCAGTTATCAGGGGGGTTACGAGCAGTACTTC
CDR3aa: CASSYQGGYEQYF